Below are 31 T cell receptor beta chains sequenced from a single sample in a study of T cell responses to AZD1222 COVID-19 vaccine. The assay was immunoSEQ multiplex PCR, and TCRdb's table has in-frame clones only and misses some. Of about 88,000 clones detected, 75% to 95% appear once; the ten largest clones hold approximately 5%. This specimen was peripheral blood, taken 28 days after the second AZD1222 dose. The receptors derive from an adult who received the AZD1222 COVID-19 vaccine.

J is TRBJ2-3 and V is TRBV4-3; perhaps TRBD1 as D (6 bases). This CDR3 has 15 amino acids. The germline CDR1 and CDR2 sequences are LGHNA and YSLEER. V dropped 1 base and J dropped 4 bases, with 12 bases sitting between them. The CDR3 region has the DNA TGCGCCAGCAGCCAAGCATCCAGGGGCCCAGATACGCAGTATTTT. Residues: CASSQASRGPDTQYF.

The rearrangement joins TRBV29-1 to TRBJ1-2; TRBD1 is a possible D gene (6 bases). V was shortened by 6 bases and J by 5 bases, with 13 bases between the two germline ends. This CDR3 has 12 residues. CDR1 and CDR2 (germline): SQVTM, ANQGSEA. CDR3 in DNA: TGCAGCGTAGTTACAGGGATGTATGGCTACACCTTC. This translates into CSVVTGMYGYTF.

The chain recombines TRBV2 with TRBJ2-1; TRBD1 aligns across 7 bases. This CDR3 spans 15 amino acids. The germline V gene has CDR1 SNHLY and CDR2 FYNNEI. The trim removed 3 bases at V and 3 bases at J, leaving 5 bases unmatched. CDR3 sequence (DNA): TGTGCCAGCAGTGAGGTGGCAGGGGGCTACAATGAGCAGTTCTTC. Its translation: CASSEVAGGYNEQFF. The variable domain in full, with the rest retrieved from reference TRBV2 and TRBJ2-1, is EPEVTQTPSHQVTQMGQEVILRCVPISNHLYFYWYRQILGQKVEFLVSFYNNEISEKSEIFDDQFSVERPDGSNFTLKIRSTKLEDSAMYFCASSEVAGGYNEQFFGPGTRLTVL.

This chain links TRBV27 with TRBJ2-7, with TRBD1 matching 7 bases. J was trimmed by 3 bases and V by 6 bases; bases with no gene match: 5. The CDR3 extends over 13 amino acids. Germline values: CDR1 MNHEY, CDR2 SMNVEV (reference sequence). The chain's CDR3 is CASSLGTVYEQYF. DNA for the CDR3: TGTGCCAGCAGCCTAGGGACAGTCTACGAGCAGTACTTC.

The rearrangement links TRBV10-3 to TRBJ2-7; D not resolved. This CDR3 spans 13 amino acids. Germline V gene lookup returns CDR1 ENHRY and CDR2 SYGVKD. The V and J ends lost 2 bases and 6 bases respectively, with 11 bases between them. The CDR3: CAISEVTSLEQYF. The CDR3 coding sequence is TGTGCCATCAGTGAGGTGACAAGCCTCGAGCAGTACTTC.

The chain employs TRBV9 and TRBJ1-6; TRBD1 is a possible D gene (6 bases). The CDR3 sequence is 15 residues long. CDR1 and CDR2 from the germline V gene are SGDLS and YYNGEE. Between the trimmed V and J ends, which lost 4 bases and 4 bases, there was a span of 12 bases. As DNA, the CDR3 is TGTGCCAGCAGCCCCTCCGGGACATATAATTCACCCCTCCACTTT. Translation: CASSPSGTYNSPLHF. Based on the CDR3 plus reference TRBV9 and TRBJ1-6, the full variable domain is DSGVTQTPKHLITATGQRVTLRCSPRSGDLSVYWYQQSLDQGLQFLIQYYNGEERAKGNILERFSAQQFPDLHSELNLSSLELGDSALYFCASSPSGTYNSPLHFGNGTRLTVT.

The chain is built from TRBV3-1 (or the pseudogene TRBV3-2) and TRBJ2-2; no clear D gene. V lost 2 bases and J lost 6, with 16 bases in between. Germline CDR1 reads LGHDT; CDR2 reads YNNKEL (reference sequence). The CDR3 is 16 residues long. CDR3 residues: CASSQRQQLTAGELFF. The CDR3, as DNA: TGTGCCAGCAGCCAAAGGCAACAGTTAACCGCCGGGGAGCTGTTTTTT.

This clone was detected once. The rearrangement joins TRBV19 to TRBJ1-3; D possibly corresponds to TRBD1 (6 bases). Trimming removed 7 bases at V and 0 bases at J, with 13 bases between. Germline V gene sequence: CDR1 LNHDA, CDR2 SQIVND (reference sequence). The CDR3 is 15 residues long. CDR3 sequence: CASTPGTTSGNTIYF. The CDR3 nucleotides are TGTGCCAGTACTCCCGGGACAACCTCTGGAAACACCATATATTTT.

This sequence joins TRBV27 and TRBJ1-5, with unresolved D. The V end was cut by 3 bases, the J end by 6 bases, with 12 bases between. Germline-derived CDR1 and CDR2 are MNHEY and SMNVEV (reference sequence). The CDR3 runs to 14 residues. CDR3 loop: CASSFRWPSQPQHF. The DNA for the CDR3 is TGTGCCAGCAGTTTTCGATGGCCCTCTCAGCCCCAGCATTTT.

The V call is TRBV7-2, the J call TRBJ2-5; 11 nucleotides line up with TRBD1. Trimming cost V 1 base and J 7 bases; bases outside gene matches: 5. The CDR3 runs to 15 residues. Germline assignment: CDR1 SGHTA and CDR2 FQGNSA. The CDR3 loop is CASSLDGTGGTTQYF. In DNA form, the CDR3 reads TGTGCCAGCAGCTTAGATGGGACAGGGGGGACGACCCAGTACTTC. The full variable domain, with the rest looked up from reference TRBV7-2 and TRBJ2-5, is GAGVSQSPSNKVTEKGKDVELRCDPISGHTALYWYRQSLGQGLEFLIYFQGNSAPDKSGLPSDRFSAERTGGSVSTLTIQRTQQEDSAVYLCASSLDGTGGTTQYFGPGTRLLVL.

This clone was observed a single time. V usage is TRBV9 and J usage is TRBJ2-2; D tentatively reads TRBD1 or TRBD2 (5 bases each). Germline values: CDR1 SGDLS, CDR2 YYNGEE. The CDR3 spans 15 residues. Trimming shortened V by 0 bases and J by 6 bases, and 12 bases separated the two germline ends. In DNA, the CDR3 is TGTGCCAGCAGCGTAGGAGGGACGGGCTCCGGGGAGCTGTTTTTT. Translation: CASSVGGTGSGELFF.

The chain is built from TRBV11-1 and TRBJ2-7; D tentatively fits TRBD1 or TRBD2 (5 bases each). The CDR3 has 13 residues. Germline CDR1 reads SGHAT; CDR2 reads FQDESV (reference sequence). The V end was cut by 8 bases, the J end by 4 bases, with 15 bases between. The CDR3 is CASRRDGVYEQYF. The CDR3 DNA sequence: TGTGCCAGCCGCCGGGACGGCGTATACGAGCAGTACTTC.

V usage is TRBV28 and J usage is TRBJ2-7; D is possibly TRBD2 (6 bases). V was cut by 5 bases and J by 3 bases, with 17 bases left in between. CDR3 length: 15 residues. Germline V gene data show CDR1 as MDHEN and CDR2 as SYDVKM. The CDR3: CASSAPGLTLYEQYF. CDR3 nucleotide sequence: TGTGCCAGCAGTGCGCCGGGACTGACACTCTACGAGCAGTACTTC. Together with reference TRBV28 and TRBJ2-7, the CDR3 gives the full variable domain: DVKVTQSSRYLVKRTGEKVFLECVQDMDHENMFWYRQDPGLGLRLIYFSYDVKMKEKGDIPEGYSVSREKKERFSLILESASTNQTSMYLCASSAPGLTLYEQYFGPGTRLTVT.

This CDR3 is CASSLDGGARDTQYF. The DNA for the CDR3 is TGTGCCAGCAGCTTGGACGGGGGGGCCAGAGATACGCAGTATTTT. This sequence joins TRBV5-8 and TRBJ2-3; 8 nucleotides match TRBD2. The germline gives CDR1 SGHTS, CDR2 YDEGEE. The V and J ends lost 0 bases and 5 bases, in that order; junction bases with no gene match: 5. The CDR3 runs 15 residues.

The chain combines TRBV19 with TRBJ1-1; D uncertain. This CDR3 comprises 15 residues. In germline, CDR1 is LNHDA, CDR2 SQIVND (reference sequence). V lost 7 bases to trimming and J lost 4 bases, with 19 bases between them. DNA for the CDR3: TGTGCCAGTATTGGCGGTGAGGCCTGGGTCACTGAAGCTTTCTTT. This encodes CASIGGEAWVTEAFF.

The chain is built from TRBV6-1 and TRBJ2-7; TRBD1 is a possible D gene (6 bases). V was clipped by 11 bases and J by 0 bases, with 8 bases between them. The CDR3 is made up of 11 amino acids. Germline V CDR1 and CDR2: MNHNS, SASEGT. CDR3 DNA: TGTGCCGGGGGCCACTCCTACGAGCAGTACTTC. It specifies CAGGHSYEQYF.

The chain links TRBV5-4 to TRBJ1-4, with D possibly matching TRBD1 (6 bases). The CDR3 loop spans 14 amino acids. Per germline, CDR1 SGHNT and CDR2 YYREEE (reference sequence). Trimming removed 3 bases from V and 4 bases from J, with 10 bases in between. The DNA of the CDR3 is TGTGCCAGCAGCTCCGACAGGAATAATGAAAAACTGTTTTTT. Encoded protein: CASSSDRNNEKLFF.

This chain links TRBV14 with TRBJ1-6; TRBD1 aligns across 12 bases. The CDR3 is 15 amino acids. Germline trimming cut 4 bases from V and 9 bases from J; bases unmatched to any gene: 4. Germline CDR1 and CDR2: SGHDN and FVKESK. CDR3 DNA: TGTGCCAGCAGCCGGGGACAGGGGGCAACTTCACCCCTCCACTTT. Protein: CASSRGQGATSPLHF. The full variable domain, completed using reference TRBV14 and TRBJ1-6, is EAGVTQFPSHSVIEKGQTVTLRCDPISGHDNLYWYRRVMGKEIKFLLHFVKESKQDESGMPNNRFLAERTGGTYSTLKVQPAELEDSGVYFCASSRGQGATSPLHFGNGTRLTVT.

V is TRBV5-1 and J is TRBJ1-2; D may be TRBD1 (5 bases). Germline lookup yields CDR1 SGHRS and CDR2 YFSETQ. Trimming pared 7 bases from V and 4 bases from J, leaving 11 bases between. The CDR3 sequence is 12 residues long. The CDR3 loop reads CASAVQGYGYTF. In DNA form, the CDR3 reads TGCGCCAGCGCGGTGCAGGGCTATGGCTACACCTTC.

V gene TRBV19 combines with J gene TRBJ1-5, with unresolved D. Between the trimmed V and J ends, which lost 4 bases and 0 bases, there was a span of 7 bases. The germline V gene encodes CDR1 LNHDA and CDR2 SQIVND (reference sequence). The CDR3 covers 14 residues. CDR3 sequence: CASSTRVSNQPQHF. The CDR3 DNA reads TGTGCCAGTAGTACTCGGGTTAGCAATCAGCCCCAGCATTTT. Drawing the rest from reference TRBV19 and TRBJ1-5, the complete variable domain is DGGITQSPKYLFRKEGQNVTLSCEQNLNHDAMYWYRQDPGQGLRLIYYSQIVNDFQKGDIAEGYSVSREKKESFPLTVTSAQKNPTAFYLCASSTRVSNQPQHFGDGTRLSIL.

The genes are TRBV28 and TRBJ1-2, with D tentatively TRBD1 (6 bases). Germline-derived CDR1 and CDR2 are MDHEN and SYDVKM. The ends were cut back, 3 bases at V and 3 bases at J, with 14 bases in the middle. The length of the CDR3 is 15 residues. The CDR3 sequence: CASSFQDRKDYGYTF. In DNA form, the CDR3 reads TGTGCCAGCAGTTTTCAGGACAGAAAGGACTATGGCTACACCTTC.

This chain links TRBV18 with TRBJ1-1; no firm D call. Germline loops: CDR1 KGHSH, CDR2 LQKENI. This CDR3 has 13 residues. The ends were cut back, 2 bases at V and 6 bases at J, with 10 bases in the middle. The CDR3 nucleotides are TGTGCCAGCTCACCAGTGGGCCAATCTGAAGCTTTCTTT. Translation gives CASSPVGQSEAFF. Variable domain in full (rest from reference TRBV18 and TRBJ1-1): NAGVMQNPRHLVRRRGQEARLRCSPMKGHSHVYWYRQLPEEGLKFMVYLQKENIIDESGMPKERFSAEFPKEGPSILRIQQVVRGDSAAYFCASSPVGQSEAFFGQGTRLTVV.

The chain carries TRBV7-2 and TRBJ1-3; possibly TRBD1 for D (5 bases). The germline V and J ends were trimmed by 5 bases and 0 bases, with 14 bases remaining between them. The CDR3 has 16 residues. Germline CDR1 and CDR2: SGHTA and FQGNSA. The CDR3 reads CASSLGTQSSGNTIYF. The CDR3 DNA reads TGTGCCAGCAGCCTCGGGACTCAGAGCTCTGGAAACACCATATATTTT.

The rearrangement links TRBV19 to TRBJ1-3; D unclear. The length of the CDR3 is 14 residues. The V end was cut by 8 bases, the J end by 0 bases, with 11 bases between. CDR1 is LNHDA, CDR2 SQIVND, per germline (reference sequence). This CDR3 is CASSIGSSGNTIYF. CDR3 nucleotide sequence: TGTGCCAGTTCTATAGGGTCCTCTGGAAACACCATATATTTT.

V is TRBV19 and J is TRBJ1-1; D might be TRBD1 (5 bases). Germline V gives CDR1 LNHDA, CDR2 SQIVND (reference sequence). The germline V and J ends were trimmed by 7 bases and 5 bases, with 14 bases remaining between them. There are 13 residues in the CDR3. CDR3 sequence reads: CASNDKGRTEAFF. The CDR3 DNA reads TGTGCCAGTAATGACAAGGGGCGAACTGAAGCTTTCTTT.

This clone appeared a single time. The rearrangement links TRBV7-9 to TRBJ1-4, with unresolved D. The germline V and J ends were trimmed by 1 base and 8 bases, with 5 bases remaining between them. The germline V gene has CDR1 SEHNR and CDR2 FQNEAQ (reference sequence). The CDR3 is made up of 12 amino acids. The CDR3 protein is CASSLGLEKLFF. Here the CDR3 DNA reads TGTGCCAGCAGCTTAGGGTTGGAAAAACTGTTTTTT.

This chain links TRBV18 with TRBJ1-1; the match to TRBD1 covers 12 bases. Germline V gene data show CDR1 as KGHSH and CDR2 as LQKENI. Trimming took 1 base from V and 4 from J; bases not matched to a gene: 10. This CDR3 comprises 18 residues. CDR3 bases: TGTGCCAGCTCACCACTCGGGGTGGGGACAGGGGGCCGCACTGAAGCTTTCTTT. This encodes CASSPLGVGTGGRTEAFF.

The chain links TRBV19 to TRBJ1-2; D is unresolved. V lost 4 bases to trimming and J lost 0 bases, with 12 bases between them. The CDR3 sequence is 15 residues long. The V gene's germline CDR1 is LNHDA and CDR2 SQIVND (reference sequence). The CDR3 is CASSTVSKPNYGYTF. CDR3 DNA sequence: TGTGCCAGTAGTACCGTAAGTAAGCCTAACTATGGCTACACCTTC. Variable domain in full (rest from reference TRBV19 and TRBJ1-2): DGGITQSPKYLFRKEGQNVTLSCEQNLNHDAMYWYRQDPGQGLRLIYYSQIVNDFQKGDIAEGYSVSREKKESFPLTVTSAQKNPTAFYLCASSTVSKPNYGYTFGSGTRLTVV.

This rearrangement joins TRBV27 to TRBJ2-7; maybe TRBD1 (5 bases). CDR1 is MNHEY and CDR2 is SMNVEV in the germline V gene (reference sequence). The CDR3 runs 13 residues. V lost 6 bases, J lost 5 bases, and 14 bases lay in between. CDR3 amino acids: CASRSRVGDEQYF. The CDR3 bases are TGTGCCAGCAGGAGCAGGGTAGGGGACGAGCAGTACTTC.

The rearrangement uses TRBV7-8 and TRBJ1-2; D is uncertain. The V gene lost 5 bases and the J gene lost 5 bases, with 15 bases spanning the gap. Germline CDR1 SGHVS, CDR2 FQNEAQ. This CDR3 is 14 amino acids long. CDR3 sequence (DNA): TGTGCCAGCAGCGCAAGGGAGGGAGGGTATGGCTACACCTTC. The encoded protein is CASSAREGGYGYTF.

This chain uses TRBV2 with TRBJ1-2; D not certain. This CDR3 spans 12 amino acids. V was cut by 6 bases and J by 8 bases, with 13 bases left in between. Per the germline V gene, CDR1 is SNHLY and CDR2 is FYNNEI. The CDR3 region has the DNA TGTGCCAGCAGAACCGACGGTGGAGGCTACACCTTC. It is translated as CASRTDGGGYTF.